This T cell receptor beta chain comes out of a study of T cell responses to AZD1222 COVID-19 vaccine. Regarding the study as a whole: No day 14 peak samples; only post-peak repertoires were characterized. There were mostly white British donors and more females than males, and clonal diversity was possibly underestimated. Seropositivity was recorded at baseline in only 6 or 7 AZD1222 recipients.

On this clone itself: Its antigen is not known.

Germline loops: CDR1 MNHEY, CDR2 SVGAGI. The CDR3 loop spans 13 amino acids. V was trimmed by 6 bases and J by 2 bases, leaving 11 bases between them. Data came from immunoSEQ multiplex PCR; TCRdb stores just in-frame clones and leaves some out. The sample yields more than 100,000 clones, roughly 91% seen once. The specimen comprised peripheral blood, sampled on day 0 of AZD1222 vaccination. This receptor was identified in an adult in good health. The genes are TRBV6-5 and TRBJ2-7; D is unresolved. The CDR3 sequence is CASSPEPTYEQYF. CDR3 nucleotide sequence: TGTGCCAGCAGCCCGGAACCTACCTACGAGCAGTACTTC.